Presented here are 29 T cell receptor beta chains from one specimen sequenced in a study of glioma-infiltrating T cells after dendritic cell vaccination. Assay: immunoSEQ multiplex PCR; the TCRdb copy retains only in-frame clones and omits some. The sample has tens of thousands of clones; around 84% are singletons. Source: blood, taken before dendritic cell vaccination. The receptors shown here come from a human donor with glioblastoma.

V and J are TRBV28 and TRBJ1-4; D remains ambiguous. CDR3 length: 15 amino acids. With 3 bases removed from V and 0 bases from J, the gap between germline ends came to 8 bases. Germline CDR1 reads MDHEN; CDR2 reads SYDVKM. The CDR3 bases are TGTGCCAGCAGTTTCCGGAGAGCAACTAATGAAAAACTGTTTTTT. This codes for CASSFRRATNEKLFF.

The chain recombines TRBV5-1 with TRBJ2-3; 9 bases are a match to TRBD2. This CDR3 comprises 16 residues. After removal of 4 bases from V and 3 bases from J, the junction contained 9 bases not matched to a gene. Germline loops: CDR1 SGHRS, CDR2 YFSETQ. The CDR3 protein is CASSDISGGGTDTQYF. The CDR3 bases are TGCGCCAGCAGCGACATTAGCGGGGGAGGAACAGATACGCAGTATTTT.

This clone came up a few times. The rearrangement uses TRBV6-1 and TRBJ1-1, with a possible D match to TRBD1 (6 bases). The CDR3 covers 12 residues. Between the trimmed V and J ends, which lost 6 bases and 6 bases, there was a span of 11 bases. Germline V CDR1 and CDR2: MNHNS, SASEGT. The CDR3 DNA is TGTGCCAGCAGACAGGGAAACGCTGAAGCTTTCTTT. This sequence encodes CASRQGNAEAFF.

The rearrangement joins TRBV9 to TRBJ1-2, with unresolved D. Per the germline V gene, CDR1 is SGDLS and CDR2 is YYNGEE. The ends were cut back, 5 bases at V and 3 bases at J, with 17 bases in the middle. This CDR3 is built from 15 residues. The CDR3 sequence: CASRGGVAVDYGYTF. The CDR3 DNA reads TGTGCCAGCAGGGGAGGAGTGGCAGTTGACTATGGCTACACCTTC. Complete variable domain (other parts from reference TRBV9 and TRBJ1-2): DSGVTQTPKHLITATGQRVTLRCSPRSGDLSVYWYQQSLDQGLQFLIQYYNGEERAKGNILERFSAQQFPDLHSELNLSSLELGDSALYFCASRGGVAVDYGYTFGSGTRLTVV.

In DNA form, the CDR3 reads TGTGCCAGCAGTAGAAAGGGAGAGAACACTGAAGCTTTCTTT. Its translation: CASSRKGENTEAFF. The rearrangement uses TRBV6-1 and TRBJ1-1; no firm D call. CDR3 length: 14 amino acids. The V end lost 5 bases, the J end lost 1 base, and 11 bases lay between the germline ends. Germline V gives CDR1 MNHNS, CDR2 SASEGT.

The gene calls are TRBV4-2 and TRBJ2-2, with TRBD2 identical over 13 bases. CDR3 size: 17 residues. CDR1 is LGHNA and CDR2 is YNFKEQ in the germline V gene. V trimming: 4 bases; J trimming: 7 bases; junction bases outside the gene matches: 9. The CDR3 loop reads CASSRRTSGRLDGELFF. CDR3 DNA sequence: TGTGCCAGCAGCCGCCGGACTAGCGGGAGACTTGACGGGGAGCTGTTTTTT.

V and J are TRBV28 and TRBJ1-2, with 10 bases fitting TRBD1. The CDR3 covers 14 residues. V gave up 5 bases and J gave up 8 bases; unmatched junction bases: 8. Germline V gene sequence: CDR1 MDHEN, CDR2 SYDVKM. CDR3 bases: TGTGCCAGCAGTGGCCGACAGGGGGCTTGGGGCTACACCTTC. Amino acid sequence: CASSGRQGAWGYTF.

The J gene is TRBJ1-6, the V gene TRBV4-1, with TRBD1 matching over 9 bases. Germline CDR1 and CDR2: MGHRA and YSYEKL. The CDR3 has 14 residues. The ends lost 5 bases at V and 6 bases at J; junction bases unmatched: 2. Here the CDR3 reads CASSTGGVNSPLHF. CDR3 DNA sequence: TGCGCCAGCAGCACAGGGGGCGTTAATTCACCCCTCCACTTT.

CDR3 nucleotide sequence: TGTGCCAGCAGCCGAGCGACAGGGTACCAAGAGACCCAGTACTTC. Translating gives CASSRATGYQETQYF. The rearrangement links TRBV7-2 to TRBJ2-5, with 7 bases identical to TRBD1. Losses at the gene ends were 5 bases for V and 0 bases for J; bases not matched to a gene: 6. Germline V gene data show CDR1 as SGHTA and CDR2 as FQGNSA. This CDR3 contains 15 residues.

This sequence joins TRBV5-1 and TRBJ2-3, with 9 positions matching TRBD2. Trimming cost V 4 bases and J 2 bases; bases outside gene matches: 5. The CDR3 spans 15 residues. Germline V gives CDR1 SGHRS, CDR2 YFSETQ. The DNA of the CDR3 is TGCGCCAGCAGCATGAGCGGGAGGACCACAGATACGCAGTATTTT. It specifies CASSMSGRTTDTQYF.

Here the CDR3 reads CASSVGGSGGYTF. In nucleotides, the CDR3 is TGTGCCAGCAGTGTAGGAGGGTCTGGGGGCTACACCTTC. The V gene is TRBV6-1, the J gene TRBJ1-2; unclear D gene. Trimming stripped 4 bases from V and 8 bases from J, with 14 bases between. Germline CDR1 and CDR2: MNHNS and SASEGT. This CDR3 spans 13 amino acids.

The chain joins TRBV6-5 to TRBJ2-1, with a weak D call TRBD2 (6 bases). Per germline, CDR1 MNHEY and CDR2 SVGAGI. The V and J ends lost 10 bases and 8 bases respectively, with 21 bases between them. CDR3 size: 14 residues. CDR3 coding DNA: TGTGCCACCCAACCGACTAGTGGAGGGGATGAGCAGTTCTTC. Its protein is CATQPTSGGDEQFF.

V usage is TRBV28 and J usage is TRBJ1-5; D remains unclear. V was pared by 2 bases and J by 6 bases, with 14 bases between. This CDR3 comprises 15 residues. Germline CDR1 MDHEN, CDR2 SYDVKM. The CDR3 spells CASSLGQTVSQPQHF. The CDR3 DNA is TGTGCCAGCAGTTTAGGTCAAACGGTCTCTCAGCCCCAGCATTTT.

This clone was observed a few times. The rearrangement joins TRBV5-6 to TRBJ2-5; D may be TRBD2 (6 bases). The CDR3 sequence is 15 residues long. Trimming stripped 1 base from V and 5 bases from J, with 15 bases between. Looked up from germline, CDR1 is SGHDT and CDR2 is YYEEEE. Here the CDR3 reads CASSLRSLGGETQYF. The DNA for the CDR3 is TGTGCCAGCAGCTTGCGAAGCCTCGGAGGGGAGACCCAGTACTTC.

The chain has TRBV19 and TRBJ1-1; 8 bases align to TRBD1. Trimming cost V 6 bases and J 6 bases; bases outside gene matches: 12. The germline V gene has CDR1 LNHDA and CDR2 SQIVND (reference sequence). CDR3 size: 15 residues. The CDR3 spells CASRTDREVGPEAFF. The DNA for the CDR3 is TGTGCCAGTAGGACGGACAGGGAAGTCGGGCCTGAAGCTTTCTTT.

The V and J genes are TRBV9 and TRBJ2-7; 8 bases fit TRBD2. J lost 6 bases, V lost 0 bases, and 11 bases had no gene match. Germline V lookup: CDR1 SGDLS, CDR2 YYNGEE. The length of the CDR3 is 16 residues. The CDR3 bases are TGTGCCAGCAGCGTAGAGGCCAGCAGCGGGAGCCTCGAGCAGTACTTC. As protein: CASSVEASSGSLEQYF. Full variable domain (rest looked up from reference TRBV9 and TRBJ2-7): DSGVTQTPKHLITATGQRVTLRCSPRSGDLSVYWYQQSLDQGLQFLIQYYNGEERAKGNILERFSAQQFPDLHSELNLSSLELGDSALYFCASSVEASSGSLEQYFGPGTRLTVT.

The chain uses TRBV29-1 and TRBJ2-1; 11 nucleotides agree with TRBD2. With 7 bases clipped from V and 9 bases from J, the junction kept 14 bases outside the gene matches. The CDR3 contains 15 residues. Looked up from germline, CDR1 is SQVTM and CDR2 is ANQGSEA. The CDR3 nucleotides are TGCAGCGCCGGTGGGGGGACTAGCGGAGAGAGTGAGCAGTTCTTC. Translating gives CSAGGGTSGESEQFF.

This chain links TRBV10-2 with TRBJ2-7, with 9 bases that match TRBD1. The CDR3 loop spans 13 amino acids. In germline, CDR1 is WSHSY, CDR2 SAAADI. V lost 10 bases, J lost 4 bases, and 8 bases stayed unmatched. Here the CDR3 reads CAIRGTGWYEQYF. The CDR3 DNA is TGCGCCATTCGCGGGACAGGGTGGTACGAGCAGTACTTC.

V gene TRBV19 combines with J gene TRBJ1-1; D might be TRBD1 (5 bases). The length of the CDR3 is 13 residues. CDR1 and CDR2 from the germline V gene are LNHDA and SQIVND (reference sequence). Trimming left V 6 bases short and J 1 base short, with 9 bases between. The CDR3 reads CASSNDRNTEAFF. Written as DNA, the CDR3 is TGTGCCAGTAGCAACGACAGGAACACTGAAGCTTTCTTT. The full variable domain, rest sourced from reference TRBV19 and TRBJ1-1, is DGGITQSPKYLFRKEGQNVTLSCEQNLNHDAMYWYRQDPGQGLRLIYYSQIVNDFQKGDIAEGYSVSREKKESFPLTVTSAQKNPTAFYLCASSNDRNTEAFFGQGTRLTVV.

The genes are TRBV4-2 and TRBJ1-1; tentatively, D is TRBD1 (5 bases). In germline, CDR1 is LGHNA, CDR2 YNFKEQ. Trimming pared 3 bases from V and 5 bases from J, leaving 16 bases between. The length of the CDR3 is 15 residues. This CDR3 is CASSQKEGAGTEAFF. CDR3 bases: TGTGCCAGCAGCCAGAAGGAGGGAGCAGGGACTGAAGCTTTCTTT.

The rearrangement joins TRBV2 to TRBJ1-4; 8 positions match TRBD1. The germline gives CDR1 SNHLY, CDR2 FYNNEI. The trim removed 3 bases at V and 8 bases at J, leaving 8 bases unmatched. The CDR3 covers 15 residues. CDR3 bases: TGTGCCAGCAGTGACCCGGACAGGGCAGGGGAAAAACTGTTTTTT. It specifies CASSDPDRAGEKLFF.

The V call is TRBV7-9, the J call TRBJ2-3; D is possibly TRBD1 (6 bases). The V gene lost 5 bases and the J gene lost 3 bases, with 12 bases spanning the gap. CDR3 size: 14 residues. CDR1 is SEHNR and CDR2 is FQNEAQ in the germline V gene (reference sequence). In DNA, the CDR3 is TGTGCCAGCAGCAGCGACAGGCAGACAGATACGCAGTATTTT. This codes for CASSSDRQTDTQYF.

V is TRBV7-3 and J is TRBJ2-7; 9 positions agree with TRBD1. V gave up 11 bases and J gave up 5 bases; unmatched junction bases: 7. Looked up from germline, CDR1 is SGHTA and CDR2 is FQGTGA. The CDR3 is 12 residues long. The CDR3 region is CASGTGSNEQYF. CDR3 sequence (DNA): TGTGCCTCCGGGACAGGGTCGAACGAGCAGTACTTC.

The chain links TRBV13 to TRBJ2-7; the match to TRBD2 covers 9 bases. Per germline, CDR1 PRHDT and CDR2 FYEKMQ (reference sequence). The CDR3 runs 15 residues. V dropped 1 base and J dropped 3; count of bases not matched to a gene: 4. The DNA of the CDR3 is TGTGCCAGCAGCTTAGAGGGTAGCGGGAGCTACGAGCAGTACTTC. Encoded protein: CASSLEGSGSYEQYF.

The genes are TRBV29-1 and TRBJ1-1; D is uncertain. The CDR3 spans 15 residues. Germline CDR1 and CDR2: SQVTM and ANQGSEA. Trimming took 5 bases from V and 0 from J, leaving 16 bases between them. In DNA, the CDR3 is TGCAGCGTTTTAATCCGAGGATCGTTGAACACTGAAGCTTTCTTT. Protein: CSVLIRGSLNTEAFF.

In its sample, this clone was seen once. The chain has TRBV29-1 and TRBJ1-2; 7 nucleotides align to TRBD1. CDR3 length equals 15 residues. Unmatched junction bases numbered 7, after V lost 2 bases and J lost 1 base. Germline V gives CDR1 SQVTM, CDR2 ANQGSEA. The CDR3 nucleotides read TGCAGCGTTGAAAAGGCTGGACAGGTTAACTATGGCTACACCTTC. It is translated as CSVEKAGQVNYGYTF.

The sample holds a few counts of this clone. This chain joins TRBV19 and TRBJ1-3; TRBD1 agrees at 8 bases. V shed 5 bases, J shed 8 bases, and the junction held 8 bases outside the gene matches. The CDR3 length is 14 residues. The germline CDR1 and CDR2 sequences are LNHDA and SQIVND (reference sequence). The CDR3 DNA reads as TGTGCCAGTAGTCCAGGACAGGGTCCGGACACCATATATTTT. Protein product: CASSPGQGPDTIYF.

V and J are TRBV4-1 and TRBJ1-4, with D unclear. There are 14 residues in the CDR3. Germline V CDR1 and CDR2: MGHRA, YSYEKL. V lost 2 bases and J 7 bases, leaving 11 bases between the germline ends. The CDR3 DNA follows: TGCGCCAGCAGCCAAAGTCCCGAGGTTGAAAAACTGTTTTTT. This sequence encodes CASSQSPEVEKLFF.

The CDR3 nucleotides are TGTGCCAGCAGCTTAGTAGCGGGGTCGGATACGCAGTATTTT. The encoded protein is CASSLVAGSDTQYF. The rearrangement links TRBV7-7 to TRBJ2-3, with 8 nucleotides matching TRBD2. Trimming at V came to 1 base and at J to 6 bases, leaving 3 bases not matched to a gene. CDR1 SSHAT and CDR2 FNYEAQ come from the germline V gene (reference sequence). This CDR3 is 14 amino acids long.